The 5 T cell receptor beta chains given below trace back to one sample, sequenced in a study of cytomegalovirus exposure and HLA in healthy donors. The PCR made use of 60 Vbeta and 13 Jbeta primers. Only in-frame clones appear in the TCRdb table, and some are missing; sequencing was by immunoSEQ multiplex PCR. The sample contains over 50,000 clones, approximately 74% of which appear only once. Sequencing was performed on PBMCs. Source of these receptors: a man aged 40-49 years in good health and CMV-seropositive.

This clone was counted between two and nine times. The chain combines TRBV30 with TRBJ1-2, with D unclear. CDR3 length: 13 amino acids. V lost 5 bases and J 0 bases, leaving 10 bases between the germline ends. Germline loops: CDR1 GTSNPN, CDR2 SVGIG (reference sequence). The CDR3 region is CAWVAAANYGYTF. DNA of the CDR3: TGTGCCTGGGTGGCGGCGGCTAACTATGGCTACACCTTC.

As DNA, the CDR3 is TGTGCCAGCAGCGTAGGGCGGGGGGAAGGCGGGGAGCTGTTTTTT. This translates into CASSVGRGEGGELFF. V is TRBV9 and J is TRBJ2-2, with 8 positions matching TRBD2. CDR1 SGDLS and CDR2 YYNGEE come from the germline V gene. CDR3 size: 15 residues. J gave up 7 bases and V 0 bases, and 5 bases lay outside the gene matches.

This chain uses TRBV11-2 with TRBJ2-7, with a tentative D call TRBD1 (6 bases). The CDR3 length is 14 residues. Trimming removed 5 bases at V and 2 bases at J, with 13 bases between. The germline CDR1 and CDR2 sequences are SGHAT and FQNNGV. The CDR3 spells CASSPVRGTYEQYF. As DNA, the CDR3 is TGTGCCAGCAGCCCTGTTAGGGGGACCTACGAGCAGTACTTC.

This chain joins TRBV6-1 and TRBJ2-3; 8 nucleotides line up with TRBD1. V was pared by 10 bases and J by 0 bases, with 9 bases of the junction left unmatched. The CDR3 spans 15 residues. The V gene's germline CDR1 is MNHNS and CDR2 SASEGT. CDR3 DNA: TGTGCCACCGCTAGACAGGGGCGAAGCACAGATACGCAGTATTTT. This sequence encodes CATARQGRSTDTQYF.

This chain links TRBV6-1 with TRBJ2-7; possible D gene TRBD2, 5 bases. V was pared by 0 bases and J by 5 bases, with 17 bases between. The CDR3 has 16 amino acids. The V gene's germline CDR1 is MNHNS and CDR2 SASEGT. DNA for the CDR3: TGTGCCAGCAGTGAAGCAGTAGGACCCCCCGGGGACGAGCAGTACTTC. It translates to CASSEAVGPPGDEQYF.